Described below is a single T cell receptor beta chain sequence and its context. It has no known antigen specificity. It has no much larger one-base neighbor in the sample; base qualities were not kept. There are 15 amino acids in the CDR3, from cysteine to phenylalanine inclusive. The entry retains the CDR3 DNA only, 45 bases that are in frame from base 1. The germline V gene (reference sequence) specifies SEHNR as CDR1 and FQNEAQ as CDR2. V has 6 bases trimmed and J has 7 bases trimmed; junction bases matching no gene number 11. This specimen belongs to a study of technical replicates of blood from a handful of donors (TCRdb year 2017). The library was generated by the immunoSEQ multiplex PCR assay. Imported from immuneACCESS, the table was reduced by TCRdb to in-frame sequences with V and J called. These copies leave out some clones; in studies compared against another copy, an unresolved V gene accounts for under half, and the cause of the remainder is not known. The table for this sample lists roughly 93,000 clones; around 95% of them were counted only once. The ten largest make up roughly 0.28% of the sample.

Recombination connected TRBV7-9 to TRBJ2-1, and TRBD2 aligns with 8 junction nucleotides. The sequenced sample was T cells isolated from PBMCs. The TCR originated in a human donor in good health. The CDR3 is CASRVSGSTTNEQFF. The base sequence is TGTGCCAGCAGGGTGAGCGGGAGCACCACGAATGAGCAGTTCTTC.